This T cell receptor beta chain was identified during a study of resident and recirculating memory T cells in vitiligo. Background on the study: Epidermis came from shave biopsies of lesional and nonlesional sites, plus PBMCs.

The assay was immunoSEQ multiplex PCR, and TCRdb's table has in-frame clones only and misses some. Here the sample spans approximately 69,000 clones, 90% to 95% being singletons. Patients' lesions had not changed for the previous 6 months. Study-wide points: No unique dominant TCR clone was found in vitiligo lesions.

The CDR3 is 14 amino acids. Germline V gives CDR1 MDHEN, CDR2 SYDVKM. V lost 6 bases, J lost 6 bases, and 14 bases lay in between. As for this clone: The antigen is undetermined.

This TCR was recovered from a male donor with vitiligo. This chain joins TRBV28 and TRBJ1-4; D is unresolved. The specimen sequenced was blood. CDR3 region: CASRPPTHDEKLFF. The DNA of the CDR3 is TGTGCCAGCAGGCCGCCGACTCATGATGAAAAACTGTTTTTT.